The rows below give T cell receptor beta chains drawn from one sample of a study of T-cell memory formation after mild COVID-19. One entry per CDR3 protein results from TCRdb running MiXCR on the 5' RACE reads. The sample includes about 270,000 distinct CDR3 sequences, 15% to 20% seen only once; the top ten take approximately 25%. Sequencing used PBMCs or a T cell subset sorted from them (not recorded which). The receptors here all came from a man aged 18 to 29 who had mild COVID-19 (a few samples of this study predate the infection). Cell type and time point are not known. The CDR3 runs from the conserved cysteine through the conserved F or W. The order of the fields is D gene, clone size, V gene, J gene, CDR3 protein, CDR3 DNA. The D gene is left open where the match is weak. Only part of the rows carry a size: once, few, many, or a class if the clone is expanded.

d_call: .; clone_size: .; v_call: TRBV7-2; j_call: TRBJ1-2; cdr3_aa: CASSLRPLGGDLIYGYTF; cdr3_nt: TGTGCCAGCAGCTTACGTCCGTTAGGGGGGGACCTTATCTATGGCTACACCTTC
d_call: TRBD1; clone_size: .; v_call: TRBV29-1; j_call: TRBJ1-2; cdr3_aa: CSVATPGQGTYGYTF; cdr3_nt: TGCAGCGTTGCAACCCCGGGACAGGGGACCTATGGCTACACCTTC
d_call: TRBD2; clone_size: many; v_call: TRBV19; j_call: TRBJ2-7; cdr3_aa: CATREGSDEQYF; cdr3_nt: TGTGCCACCAGGGAGGGGTCGGACGAGCAGTACTTC
d_call: .; clone_size: many; v_call: TRBV5-1; j_call: TRBJ1-3; cdr3_aa: CASSWDGQSGNTIYF; cdr3_nt: TGCGCCAGCAGCTGGGACGGACAATCTGGAAACACCATATATTTT
d_call: .; clone_size: few; v_call: TRBV2; j_call: TRBJ2-7; cdr3_aa: CASSGGVSYEQYF; cdr3_nt: TGTGCCAGCAGCGGAGGGGTCTCTTACGAGCAGTACTTC
d_call: .; clone_size: .; v_call: TRBV4-2; j_call: TRBJ2-1; cdr3_aa: CASSQDDLRRNEQFF; cdr3_nt: TGTGCCAGCAGCCAAGATGACCTCCGGCGGAATGAGCAGTTCTTC
d_call: TRBD2; clone_size: .; v_call: TRBV6-5; j_call: TRBJ2-7; cdr3_aa: CASSYVAGSPYEQYF; cdr3_nt: TGTGCCAGCAGTTACGTAGCGGGCTCCCCCTACGAGCAGTACTTC
d_call: .; clone_size: .; v_call: TRBV25-1; j_call: TRBJ2-3; cdr3_aa: CASSELFPYTQYF; cdr3_nt: TGTGCCAGCAGTGAGTTATTCCCTTATACGCAGTATTTT
d_call: .; clone_size: many; v_call: TRBV11-2; j_call: TRBJ2-3; cdr3_aa: CASSSIQKSTDTQYF; cdr3_nt: TGTGCCAGCAGCTCCATCCAAAAGAGTACAGATACGCAGTATTTT
d_call: TRBD1; clone_size: many; v_call: TRBV5-6; j_call: TRBJ2-7; cdr3_aa: CASSGGQGYEQYF; cdr3_nt: TGTGCCAGCAGCGGGGGACAGGGATACGAGCAGTACTTC
d_call: TRBD1; clone_size: few; v_call: TRBV2; j_call: TRBJ2-2; cdr3_aa: CASRDRATGELFF; cdr3_nt: TGTGCCAGCAGAGACAGGGCCACCGGGGAGCTGTTTTTT
d_call: TRBD1; clone_size: many; v_call: TRBV4-2; j_call: TRBJ2-3; cdr3_aa: CASSLQTGGRTDTQYF; cdr3_nt: TGTGCCAGCAGCCTCCAAACAGGGGGACGCACAGATACGCAGTATTTT
d_call: .; clone_size: .; v_call: TRBV6-2/TRBV6-3; j_call: TRBJ2-4; cdr3_aa: CASSLRGTIGNIQYF; cdr3_nt: TGTGCCAGCAGTTTACGCGGAACTATCGGGAACATTCAGTACTTC
d_call: TRBD1; clone_size: few; v_call: TRBV2; j_call: TRBJ2-7; cdr3_aa: CASSEGISRDRDFEQYF; cdr3_nt: TGTGCCAGCAGTGAAGGAATAAGTCGGGACAGAGATTTCGAGCAGTACTTC
d_call: .; clone_size: few; v_call: TRBV6-5; j_call: TRBJ2-7; cdr3_aa: CASSYFSEQYF; cdr3_nt: TGTGCCAGCAGTTACTTCAGCGAGCAGTACTTC
d_call: TRBD2; clone_size: .; v_call: TRBV10-3; j_call: TRBJ2-3; cdr3_aa: CAISVRPSGGGRADTQYF; cdr3_nt: TGTGCCATCAGTGTTCGGCCTAGCGGGGGTGGTCGGGCAGATACGCAGTATTTT
d_call: .; clone_size: .; v_call: TRBV27; j_call: TRBJ2-3; cdr3_aa: CASSWRGRQYF; cdr3_nt: TGTGCCAGCAGTTGGCGGGGGCGGCAGTATTTT
d_call: .; clone_size: .; v_call: TRBV2; j_call: TRBJ2-3; cdr3_aa: CASSLVGTSTDTQYF; cdr3_nt: TGTGCCAGCAGTTTGGTGGGTACTAGCACAGATACGCAGTATTTT
d_call: .; clone_size: few; v_call: TRBV5-1; j_call: TRBJ2-1; cdr3_aa: CASMGGGYNEQFF; cdr3_nt: TGCGCCAGCATGGGAGGAGGGTACAATGAGCAGTTCTTC
d_call: .; clone_size: many; v_call: TRBV28; j_call: TRBJ2-1; cdr3_aa: CASSLSLGQGRPNEQFF; cdr3_nt: TGTGCCAGCAGTTTATCACTTGGGCAGGGGAGACCGAATGAGCAGTTCTTC
d_call: .; clone_size: few; v_call: TRBV7-9; j_call: TRBJ1-1; cdr3_aa: CASSFSKEAFF; cdr3_nt: TGTGCCAGCAGCTTCTCTAAAGAAGCTTTCTTT
d_call: .; clone_size: few; v_call: TRBV6-5; j_call: TRBJ2-1; cdr3_aa: CASSYSVGNPYNEQFF; cdr3_nt: TGTGCCAGCAGTTACTCAGTGGGCAACCCCTACAATGAGCAGTTCTTC
d_call: TRBD1; clone_size: once; v_call: TRBV4-2; j_call: TRBJ1-1; cdr3_aa: CASSPGQGIGRAFF; cdr3_nt: TGTGCCAGCAGCCCGGGACAGGGGATCGGCCGAGCTTTCTTT
d_call: TRBD2; clone_size: .; v_call: TRBV7-2; j_call: TRBJ2-1; cdr3_aa: CASRTRTSGGSQFF; cdr3_nt: TGTGCCAGCAGAACCCGGACTAGCGGGGGTTCGCAGTTCTTC
d_call: TRBD1; clone_size: many; v_call: TRBV27; j_call: TRBJ2-1; cdr3_aa: CASRLPGQGNNEQFF; cdr3_nt: TGTGCCAGCAGGCTACCGGGACAGGGGAATAATGAGCAGTTCTTC
d_call: .; clone_size: .; v_call: TRBV5-1; j_call: TRBJ2-5; cdr3_aa: CASTPQQGLQETQYF; cdr3_nt: TGCGCCAGCACTCCCCAACAGGGATTACAAGAGACCCAGTACTTC
d_call: .; clone_size: .; v_call: TRBV10-3; j_call: TRBJ1-1; cdr3_aa: CAISGGGRNTEAFF; cdr3_nt: TGTGCCATCAGTGGTGGGGGAAGGAACACTGAAGCTTTCTTT
d_call: .; clone_size: .; v_call: TRBV6-2/TRBV6-3; j_call: TRBJ2-3; cdr3_aa: CASSYGGENTDTQYF; cdr3_nt: TGTGCCAGCAGTTACGGAGGGGAAAACACAGATACGCAGTATTTT
d_call: TRBD2; clone_size: .; v_call: TRBV12-3/TRBV12-4; j_call: TRBJ2-3; cdr3_aa: CASSPRGGGAQDTQYF; cdr3_nt: TGTGCCAGCAGTCCCCGCGGGGGGGGGGCCCAGGATACGCAGTATTTT
d_call: .; clone_size: few; v_call: TRBV6-5; j_call: TRBJ2-7; cdr3_aa: CASSYSGTLEDEQYF; cdr3_nt: TGTGCCAGCAGTTACTCGGGGACCTTGGAGGACGAGCAGTACTTC
d_call: .; clone_size: .; v_call: TRBV6-6; j_call: TRBJ1-2; cdr3_aa: CASSTRGTPNYGYTF; cdr3_nt: TGTGCCAGCAGTACCCGGGGAACACCTAACTATGGCTACACCTTC
d_call: TRBD1; clone_size: .; v_call: TRBV10-3; j_call: TRBJ2-1; cdr3_aa: CAIREGQGDYNEQFF; cdr3_nt: TGTGCCATCAGGGAGGGACAGGGCGACTACAATGAGCAGTTCTTC
d_call: .; clone_size: .; v_call: TRBV6-2/TRBV6-3; j_call: TRBJ2-5; cdr3_aa: CASRSTGHETQYF; cdr3_nt: TGTGCCAGCCGGAGTACAGGGCACGAGACCCAGTACTTC
d_call: .; clone_size: few; v_call: TRBV7-8; j_call: TRBJ2-5; cdr3_aa: CASSLAGPLRETQYF; cdr3_nt: TGTGCCAGCAGCTTAGCGGGACCGCTGAGAGAGACCCAGTACTTC
d_call: .; clone_size: .; v_call: TRBV4-3; j_call: TRBJ1-2; cdr3_aa: CASSLERLTYGYTF; cdr3_nt: TGCGCCAGCAGCCTAGAGCGTCTTACCTATGGCTACACCTTC
d_call: .; clone_size: .; v_call: TRBV7-2; j_call: TRBJ2-1; cdr3_aa: CASTPARGLNEQFF; cdr3_nt: TGTGCCAGCACCCCCGCCAGGGGCCTCAATGAGCAGTTCTTC
d_call: TRBD2; clone_size: .; v_call: TRBV28; j_call: TRBJ2-1; cdr3_aa: CAIYGGTRARQFF; cdr3_nt: TGTGCCATCTACGGGGGGACTCGGGCGCGGCAGTTCTTC
d_call: .; clone_size: .; v_call: TRBV20-1; j_call: TRBJ1-2; cdr3_aa: CSAREVGEKGRFGYTF; cdr3_nt: TGCAGTGCTAGAGAGGTCGGTGAGAAGGGCCGGTTTGGCTACACCTTC
d_call: .; clone_size: few; v_call: TRBV7-9; j_call: TRBJ1-1; cdr3_aa: CASSLGHEGTEAFF; cdr3_nt: TGTGCCAGCAGCTTAGGACATGAGGGCACTGAAGCTTTCTTT
d_call: .; clone_size: few; v_call: TRBV20-1; j_call: TRBJ2-2; cdr3_aa: CSARRSRGVYTGELFF; cdr3_nt: TGCAGTGCTAGACGTAGTAGGGGGGTATACACCGGGGAGCTGTTTTTT